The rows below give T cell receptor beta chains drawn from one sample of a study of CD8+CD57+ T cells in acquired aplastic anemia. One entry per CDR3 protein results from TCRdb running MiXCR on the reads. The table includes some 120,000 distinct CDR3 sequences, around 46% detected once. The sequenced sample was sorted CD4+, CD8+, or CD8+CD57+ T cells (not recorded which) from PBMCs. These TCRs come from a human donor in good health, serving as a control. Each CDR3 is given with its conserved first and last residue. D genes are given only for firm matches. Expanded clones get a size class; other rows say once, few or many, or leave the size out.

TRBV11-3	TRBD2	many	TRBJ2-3	TGTGCCAGCAGCAAGACTAGCGGGGGCTACACAGATACGCAGTATTTT	CASSKTSGGYTDTQYF
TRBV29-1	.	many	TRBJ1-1	TGCAGCGTGGGGAGCGCAGGGAACACTGAAGCTTTCTTT	CSVGSAGNTEAFF
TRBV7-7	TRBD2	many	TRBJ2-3	TGTGCCAGCAGCCCTGGGACTAGCGTAATCACAGATACGCAGTATTTT	CASSPGTSVITDTQYF
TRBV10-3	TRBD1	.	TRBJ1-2	TGTGCCATCAGTGAGCTAAAAAGGGCACAGGGGCGACTGACCATATATGGCTACACCTTC	CAISELKRAQGRLTIYGYTF
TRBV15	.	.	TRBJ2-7	TGTGCCACCAGCAGAGACCCAGGGGAGATGTCCTACGAGCAGTACTTC	CATSRDPGEMSYEQYF
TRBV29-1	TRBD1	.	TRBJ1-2	TGCAGCTCAAAGGGGGCAAACTATGGCTACACCTTC	CSSKGANYGYTF
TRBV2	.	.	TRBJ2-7	TGTGCCAGCAGTGAGGTCGAGCAGTACTTC	CASSEVEQYF
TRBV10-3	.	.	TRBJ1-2	TGTGCCATCCGGAGCGGGGGTGACAGTAACTATGGCTACACCTTC	CAIRSGGDSNYGYTF
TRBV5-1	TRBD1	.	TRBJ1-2	TGCGCCAGCAGCTCGACAGGGGGGGTTAGCTACACCTTC	CASSSTGGVSYTF
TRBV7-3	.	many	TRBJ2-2	TGTGCCAGCAGCACAAGGGCGAACACCGGGGAGCTGTTTTTT	CASSTRANTGELFF
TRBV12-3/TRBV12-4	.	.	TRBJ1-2	TGTGCCAGCAGTTTTACCGGGACAGGCTACACCTTC	CASSFTGTGYTF
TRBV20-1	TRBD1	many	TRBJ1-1	TGCAGTGCTAGAGGCCTGGGACAGGGGAACACTGAAGCTTTCTTT	CSARGLGQGNTEAFF
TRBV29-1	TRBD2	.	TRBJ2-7	TGCAGCGTGAGGGACTATTCCTACGAGCAGTACTTC	CSVRDYSYEQYF
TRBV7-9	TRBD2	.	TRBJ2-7	TGTGCCAGCAGCTTGACCGGGACTAGCAAACACGAGCAGTACTTC	CASSLTGTSKHEQYF
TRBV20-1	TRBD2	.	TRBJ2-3	TGCAGTGCACTAGCGGGGGGGCGGTCAGATACGCAGTATTTT	CSALAGGRSDTQYF
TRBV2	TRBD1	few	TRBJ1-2	TGTGCCAGCAGTGAATGGGGACAGGGGGTCTATGGCTACACCTTC	CASSEWGQGVYGYTF
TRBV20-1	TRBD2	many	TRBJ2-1	TGCAGTGCGGACACCACTAGCGGGGGAGGGAATGAGCAGTTCTTC	CSADTTSGGGNEQFF
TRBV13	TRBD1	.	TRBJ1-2	TGTGCCAGCAGCTCACAGACAGGGGATTATGGCTACACCTTC	CASSSQTGDYGYTF
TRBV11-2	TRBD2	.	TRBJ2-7	TGTGCCAGCAGCTTAGGGTTGGGACTAGCGGGAGGGTACGAGCAGTACTTC	CASSLGLGLAGGYEQYF
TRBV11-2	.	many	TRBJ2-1	TGTGCCAGCAGCTTTCCTGGGGGCGGTCGGCAGTTCTTC	CASSFPGGGRQFF
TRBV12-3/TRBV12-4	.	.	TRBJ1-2	TGTGCCAGCAGTTTTGCCGATTCGAGGGGGTCTTACCATGGCTACACCTTC	CASSFADSRGSYHGYTF
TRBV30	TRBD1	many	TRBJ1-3	TGTGCCTGGAGTGCGAAGGGGACAGGTGAAGGAAACACCATATATTTT	CAWSAKGTGEGNTIYF
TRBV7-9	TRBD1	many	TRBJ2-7	TGTGCCAGCAGCTTCTATGGGACAGGGGGCTCCTACGAGCAGTACTTC	CASSFYGTGGSYEQYF
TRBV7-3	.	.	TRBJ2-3	TGTGCCAGTAGCTTTAGCACAGATACGCAGTATTTT	CASSFSTDTQYF
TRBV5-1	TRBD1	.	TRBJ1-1	TGCGCCAGCAGCATCCAAACAGGGGGCGGAACTGAAGCTTTCTTT	CASSIQTGGGTEAFF
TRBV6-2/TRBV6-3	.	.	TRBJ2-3	TGTGCCAGCAGTTACAGGAAGGGAGCGCCCGATGCAGATACGCAGTATTTT	CASSYRKGAPDADTQYF
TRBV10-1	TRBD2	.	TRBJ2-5	TGCGCCAGCACTCGTCAGACTAGACGGACTAGTCAAGAGACCCAGTACTTC	CASTRQTRRTSQETQYF
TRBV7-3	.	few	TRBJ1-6	TGTGCCAGCAGCTTAAAATCGTCGGACTTAGGTTCACCCCTCCACTTT	CASSLKSSDLGSPLHF
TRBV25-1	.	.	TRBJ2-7	TGTGCCAGCAGCTTCACAGGATACTACGAGCAGTACTTC	CASSFTGYYEQYF
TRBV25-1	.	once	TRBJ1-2	TGTGCCAGCGGGGAAGCCGACAGGTTGGCTGGCTACACCTTC	CASGEADRLAGYTF
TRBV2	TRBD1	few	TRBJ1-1	TGTGCCACCAGTGATCAGGGGGTGAGAGCTTTCTTT	CATSDQGVRAFF
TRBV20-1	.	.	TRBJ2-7	TGCAGTGCTCGGAGAGGGGCAGGGATCTCCTACGAGCAGTATTTC	CSARRGAGISYEQYF
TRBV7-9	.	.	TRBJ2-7	TGTGCCAGCAGCTTCCGGAGGGATTACGAGCAGTACTTC	CASSFRRDYEQYF
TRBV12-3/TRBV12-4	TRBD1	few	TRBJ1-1	TGTGCCAGCAGGCCAGACAGGGGAGCGGAAGCTTTCTTT	CASRPDRGAEAFF
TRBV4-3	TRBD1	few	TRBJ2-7	TGCGCCAGCAGCCAAGGAGGGGGCAACGAGCAGTACTTC	CASSQGGGNEQYF
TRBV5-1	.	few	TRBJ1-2	TGCGCCAGCAGCTTGCGTTCGGACGATAACTATGGCTACACCTTC	CASSLRSDDNYGYTF
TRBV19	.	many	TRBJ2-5	TGTGCCAGTAGTATAGAAACGGGTCGGAAGACCCAGTACTTC	CASSIETGRKTQYF
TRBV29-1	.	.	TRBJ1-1	TGCAGCGTTTTCGGGAACACCAAAGCTTTCTTT	CSVFGNTKAFF
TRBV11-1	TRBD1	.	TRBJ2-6	TGTGCCAGCAGCACGGGACAGGGTTTCACCTCTGGGGCCAACGTCCTGACTTTC	CASSTGQGFTSGANVLTF
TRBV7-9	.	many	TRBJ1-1	TGTGCCAGCAGCTTACAGGGAAACACTGAAGCTTTCTTT	CASSLQGNTEAFF